The present T cell receptor beta chain was sequenced within a study of metastatic and nonmetastatic thyroid tumors. In the study overall: Repertoire data that came from the blood and tumor or nodule tissue of malignant and benign thyroid patients were compared.

Trimming removed 2 bases from V and 0 bases from J; junction bases left unmatched: 2. CDR1 is SGHDT, CDR2 YYEEEE, per germline. The CDR3 loop spans 14 amino acids. Thyroid surgery had not been preceded by any treatment in any patient. At least ten counts were recorded for this clone. TCRdb called clones again from the PCR reads with MiXCR. The data contain more than 20,000 clones, 10% to 15% of them singletons. The V gene is TRBV5-6, the J gene TRBJ2-7, with 7 bases that match TRBD2. The sequencing input was blood. This TCR derives from a female donor with papillary thyroid cancer or a benign thyroid nodule (not recorded which). Some clones in this sample may be carry-over from other donors' samples. The CDR3 DNA is TGTGCCAGCAGCTTTAGCGGGTCCTCCTACGAGCAGTACTTC. Translating gives CASSFSGSSYEQYF.